The clone carrying this T cell receptor beta chain has only one observation. Antigen: not known. The data originate from a study of vaccination and CD4 T cells after COVID-19. Study at large: Each post-COVID sample was drawn after diagnosis, and the median interval was approximately 100 days (range 35 to 161).

Study conclusions and caveats: A nonsignificant median increase from around 21 to 38 SARS-CoV-2-reactive clonotypes was observed.

As to treatment: approximately nine-day PBMC culture with coronavirus spike peptide pools or control peptides (ViraFEST assay). The V and J ends lost 4 bases and 5 bases, in that order; junction bases with no gene match: 9. CDR1 SGHAT and CDR2 FQNNGV come from the germline V gene. CDR3 length: 15 residues. Once obtained from cultured CD4+ T cells, the DNA was sequenced using the Oncomine TCR Beta short-read assay. Genomic DNA was isolated from cultured CD4+ T cells. TCRdb itself ran the PCR reads through MiXCR, one entry per CDR3 protein. The table shows over 10,000 distinct CDR3 sequences, with around 58% occurring only once.

This TCR was sampled from a human donor who had recovered from COVID-19. The chain employs TRBV11-2 and TRBJ2-7; 9 nucleotides line up with TRBD1. Sequencing input: CD4+ T cells from blood, cultured in vitro. CDR3 region: CASSSRDRVYNEQYF. DNA for the CDR3: TGTGCCAGCAGCTCCCGGGACAGGGTTTATAACGAGCAGTACTTC.